The 24 T cell receptor beta chains below were found in one sample sequenced in a study of radiotherapy plus CTLA-4 blockade in lung cancer. Assay: immunoSEQ multiplex PCR; the TCRdb copy retains only in-frame clones and omits some. The data show over 100,000 clones, approximately 77% seen once. This specimen consisted of peripheral blood, obtained from a patient treated with radiotherapy plus ipilimumab. These receptors originate from a human donor with non-small cell lung cancer that progressed on radiotherapy plus ipilimumab. Some clones in this sample may be carry-over from other donors' samples.

This clone was observed a few times. V and J are TRBV4-3 and TRBJ1-2, with 9 bases identical to TRBD1. The length of the CDR3 is 15 residues. Looked up from germline, CDR1 is LGHNA and CDR2 is YSLEER. V was pared by 4 bases and J by 5 bases, with 8 bases of the junction left unmatched. The CDR3 nucleotides are TGCGCCAGCAGCCCTCAACAGGGGGCGGAATATGGCTACACCTTC. This gives the protein CASSPQQGAEYGYTF.

The V call is TRBV19, the J call TRBJ1-5; 10 bases are a match to TRBD1. With V trimmed by 6 bases and J by 3 bases, 5 bases remained unmatched. This CDR3 spans 15 amino acids. CDR1 is LNHDA and CDR2 is SQIVND in the germline V gene (reference sequence). The CDR3 sequence: CASRTGTGDNQPQHF. CDR3 in DNA: TGTGCCAGTAGGACCGGGACAGGGGACAATCAGCCCCAGCATTTT.

The chain joins TRBV9 to TRBJ2-3; TRBD2 matches at 15 bases. V was clipped by 4 bases and J by 6 bases; unmatched bases: 9. CDR3 length: 17 residues. Germline CDR1 SGDLS, CDR2 YYNGEE. DNA for the CDR3: TGTGCCAGCAGCAAGGGGACTAGCGGGGGGTCTTTGGATACGCAGTATTTT. It specifies CASSKGTSGGSLDTQYF. The full variable domain, in which reference TRBV9 and TRBJ2-3 provide the parts outside the CDR3, is DSGVTQTPKHLITATGQRVTLRCSPRSGDLSVYWYQQSLDQGLQFLIQYYNGEERAKGNILERFSAQQFPDLHSELNLSSLELGDSALYFCASSKGTSGGSLDTQYFGPGTRLTVL.

The gene calls are TRBV10-3 and TRBJ2-7, with 9 bases lining up with TRBD2. The CDR3 contains 14 residues. The junction had 6 bases not matched to a gene; V was cut back by 3 bases and J by 6 bases. Germline values: CDR1 ENHRY, CDR2 SYGVKD. CDR3 nucleotides: TGTGCCATCAGTGAAGTTAGCGGGAGAACCGAGCAGTACTTC. Protein sequence: CAISEVSGRTEQYF.

V gene TRBV5-1 combines with J gene TRBJ1-2, with 7 bases aligning to TRBD1. This CDR3 is built from 13 residues. Germline assignment: CDR1 SGHRS and CDR2 YFSETQ. The J segment lost 6 bases and the V segment lost 3 bases, leaving 5 bases of the junction unmatched. The CDR3 nucleotides read TGCGCCAGCAGCTCGGACAGGCGGAATGGCTACACCTTC. It codes for CASSSDRRNGYTF.

Only a few counts were recorded for this clone. The J gene is TRBJ2-5, the V gene TRBV7-3; D call uncertain. Deletions cut 5 bases from V and 5 bases from J, with 9 bases between. CDR3 length: 12 amino acids. Germline V gene data show CDR1 as SGHTA and CDR2 as FQGTGA. CDR3 in DNA: TGTGCCAGCAGCCCCAGTCAGGAGACCCAGTACTTC. It translates to CASSPSQETQYF.

The chain's CDR3 is CASKARSAWSSPLHF. CDR3 bases: TGTGCCAGCAAGGCTCGGTCCGCCTGGAGTTCACCCCTCCACTTT. This rearrangement joins TRBV2 to TRBJ1-6; D ambiguous. Germline CDR1 SNHLY, CDR2 FYNNEI. There are 15 residues in the CDR3. Trimming took 7 bases from V and 9 from J, leaving 19 bases between them.

This clone was seen just once. The chain couples TRBV28 to TRBJ2-4; a possible D gene is TRBD2 (5 bases). This CDR3 region has 14 residues. V lost 7 bases, J lost 3 bases, and 13 bases lay in between. Looked up from germline, CDR1 is MDHEN and CDR2 is SYDVKM. CDR3 sequence: CASKASWDKNIQYF. The CDR3 coding sequence is TGTGCCAGCAAGGCTAGCTGGGACAAAAACATTCAGTACTTC.

The chain joins TRBV15 to TRBJ2-1; D not resolved. The CDR3 spans 15 residues. V gave up 0 bases and J gave up 4 bases, with 10 bases separating them. The germline V gene has CDR1 LNHNV and CDR2 YYDKDF (reference sequence). In nucleotides, the CDR3 is TGTGCCACCAGCAGAGAACGGACGGAGTACAATGAGCAGTTCTTC. Its protein is CATSRERTEYNEQFF.

This clone was detected once. This sample includes further DNA sequences coding for the same CDR3. DNA of the CDR3: TGTGCCAGCAGCCTGGACAGTAACTATGGCTACACCTTC. Its protein product is CASSLDSNYGYTF. The chain recombines TRBV7-2 with TRBJ1-2; TRBD1 is a possible D gene (6 bases). The CDR3 consists of 13 residues. V was cut by 5 bases and J by 1 base, with 8 bases left in between. CDR1 is SGHTA and CDR2 is FQGNSA in the germline V gene.

This chain uses TRBV6-1 with TRBJ2-2, with D possibly being TRBD2 (7 bases). This CDR3 is built from 14 residues. Germline assignment: CDR1 MNHNS and CDR2 SASEGT. V was trimmed by 6 bases and J by 1 base, leaving 9 bases between them. The CDR3 spells CASRRGGNTGELFF. CDR3 nucleotide sequence: TGTGCCAGCAGGAGGGGGGGGAACACCGGGGAGCTGTTTTTT.

The V and J genes are TRBV7-2 and TRBJ2-5; the D gene is possibly TRBD1 (6 bases). The CDR3 sequence is 14 residues long. Germline-derived CDR1 and CDR2 are SGHTA and FQGNSA. V gave up 5 bases and J gave up 2 bases, with 12 bases separating them. The CDR3 region has the DNA TGTGCCAGCAGCCCCCACAGGGTACAAGAGACCCAGTACTTC. This codes for CASSPHRVQETQYF.

The chain uses TRBV18 and TRBJ2-3; D possibly uses TRBD1 or TRBD2 (5 bases each). Germline values: CDR1 KGHSH, CDR2 LQKENI. The CDR3 covers 14 residues. V was trimmed by 5 bases and J by 2 bases, leaving 11 bases between them. The CDR3 loop reads CASSVSGATDTQYF. CDR3 nucleotide sequence: TGTGCCAGCTCAGTCTCCGGGGCCACAGATACGCAGTATTTT. Filled out from reference TRBV18 and TRBJ2-3, the complete variable domain reads NAGVMQNPRHLVRRRGQEARLRCSPMKGHSHVYWYRQLPEEGLKFMVYLQKENIIDESGMPKERFSAEFPKEGPSILRIQQVVRGDSAAYFCASSVSGATDTQYFGPGTRLTVL.

The chain links TRBV19 to TRBJ2-2; 11 bases align to TRBD1. CDR3 length equals 14 residues. The germline CDR1 and CDR2 sequences are LNHDA and SQIVND (reference sequence). V lost 5 bases to trimming and J lost 6 bases; unmatched junction nucleotides: 2. CDR3 nucleotides: TGTGCCAGTAGTTGGGGACAGGGGGCCGGGGAGCTGTTTTTT. Amino acids: CASSWGQGAGELFF.

The chain employs TRBV7-3 and TRBJ1-1; possibly TRBD1 for D (5 bases). Germline V gene lookup returns CDR1 SGHTA and CDR2 FQGTGA. This CDR3 contains 14 residues. Trimming took 1 base from V and 6 from J, leaving 12 bases between them. CDR3 region: CASSLNSGTPEAFF. The CDR3 DNA sequence: TGTGCCAGCAGCTTAAATTCAGGGACCCCTGAAGCTTTCTTT.

This clone was detected once. The V gene is TRBV5-1, the J gene TRBJ2-7; TRBD1 agrees at 7 bases. Trimming took 0 bases from V and 3 from J; bases not matched to a gene: 6. This CDR3 is 15 amino acids long. Germline V lookup: CDR1 SGHRS, CDR2 YFSETQ. As DNA, the CDR3 is TGCGCCAGCAGCTTGGGCGGACAGGACCACTACGAGCAGTACTTC. Translation: CASSLGGQDHYEQYF.

In DNA form, the CDR3 reads TGTGCCAGCAGCTCGACAGGGGTGAACACCGGGGAGCTGTTTTTT. It translates to CASSSTGVNTGELFF. V gene TRBV7-3 combines with J gene TRBJ2-2; the match to TRBD1 covers 8 bases. Germline V CDR1 and CDR2: SGHTA, FQGTGA. The CDR3 is made up of 15 amino acids. After removal of 4 bases from V and 1 base from J, the junction contained 2 bases not matched to a gene.

V usage is TRBV30 and J usage is TRBJ2-7, with D unresolved. Germline V gives CDR1 GTSNPN, CDR2 SVGIG (reference sequence). V was clipped by 0 bases and J by 4 bases, with 4 bases between them. The CDR3 spans 11 residues. CDR3 nucleotides: TGTGCCTGGAGTGTGCAGTACGAGCAGTACTTC. Protein product: CAWSVQYEQYF.

The J gene is TRBJ1-5, the V gene TRBV6-1; no definite D call. Trimming removed 7 bases from V and 9 bases from J, with 19 bases in between. Germline lookup yields CDR1 MNHNS and CDR2 SASEGT. The CDR3 loop spans 14 amino acids. The CDR3 here is CASIRDDGIGPQHF. The CDR3 DNA reads TGTGCCAGCATTAGAGATGACGGAATTGGGCCCCAGCATTTT.

This chain links TRBV10-3 with TRBJ2-1; 8 bases align to TRBD1. CDR3 length: 14 amino acids. CDR1 ENHRY and CDR2 SYGVKD come from the germline V gene. The J segment lost 7 bases and the V segment lost 0 bases, leaving 2 bases of the junction unmatched. The CDR3 sequence: CAISESDRANEQFF. The DNA for the CDR3 is TGTGCCATCAGTGAGTCGGACAGGGCGAATGAGCAGTTCTTC.

V is TRBV5-4 and J is TRBJ2-7; 16 positions agree with TRBD2. V dropped 0 bases and J dropped 7; count of bases not matched to a gene: 10. CDR1 is SGHNT, CDR2 YYREEE, per germline (reference sequence). The CDR3 is 18 amino acids. CDR3 DNA sequence: TGTGCCAGCAGCTTGGCCGGGACTAGCGGGGGGGCCTCAATAGAGCAGTACTTC. It codes for CASSLAGTSGGASIEQYF.

V is TRBV20-1 and J is TRBJ1-2; D not certain. The ends were cut back, 5 bases at V and 4 bases at J, with 2 bases in the middle. Germline CDR1 DFQATT, CDR2 SNEGSKA (reference sequence). The CDR3 runs 9 residues. As DNA, the CDR3 is TGCAGTGCTGGCTATGGCTACACCTTC. This gives the protein CSAGYGYTF.

This clone was picked up a small number of times. The chain recombines TRBV7-9 with TRBJ1-2, with D perhaps matching TRBD1 (5 bases). V lost 5 bases and J 8 bases, leaving 18 bases between the germline ends. This CDR3 is 14 amino acids long. Germline V CDR1 and CDR2: SEHNR, FQNEAQ (reference sequence). The CDR3 reads CASSAGLSGGGYTF. In DNA form, the CDR3 reads TGTGCCAGCAGCGCGGGACTTTCAGGAGGAGGCTACACCTTC.

The chain has TRBV5-1 and TRBJ2-3, with 11 bases identical to TRBD2. CDR1 SGHRS and CDR2 YFSETQ come from the germline V gene. Losses at the gene ends were 7 bases for V and 2 bases for J; bases not matched to a gene: 9. The length of the CDR3 is 16 residues. In DNA, the CDR3 is TGCGCCAGCTGTATTAGCGGGGGGGCCGCCACAGATACGCAGTATTTT. This sequence encodes CASCISGGAATDTQYF.